This T cell receptor beta chain was identified in a study of response to subunit inactivated influenza vaccine. TCRdb re-called the RT-PCR reads with MiXCR, one entry per CDR3 protein. The sample carries roughly 570,000 distinct CDR3 sequences, over 10% recorded once. The germline V gene has CDR1 MNHEY and CDR2 SVGEGT. This CDR3 is built from 14 residues. The junction had 8 bases not matched to a gene; V was cut back by 5 bases and J by 5 bases. In its sample, this clonotype was seen a few times. What it recognizes is unknown. Whole-study results and caveats: New T cells are recruited in small numbers by each seasonal influenza vaccination, according to the authors' suggestion.

This clonotype was sampled from a man aged 50 or older who received an inactivated influenza vaccine. The specimen was PBMCs from blood, collected 45 days after vaccination. The chain carries TRBV6-2 or TRBV6-3 and TRBJ1-1, with 7 bases lining up with TRBD1. This chain's CDR3 is CASSRGQSRTEAFF. In DNA, the CDR3 is TGTGCCAGCAGTAGGGGACAGAGTCGGACTGAAGCTTTCTTT.